This TCR beta chain originates from a study of blood T cell repertoires in COVID-19. Overall study context: Sites in the United States, Italy and Spain provided acute and convalescent COVID-19 samples.

As processed by the authors: Cell counts per sample came from amplifying reference gene primers. This table comes from immunoSEQ multiplex PCR, and its TCRdb copy is limited to in-frame clones, with some not included. V, J and clone size derive from that table, while D and trimming were established from the DNA sequence. The sample holds around 81,000 clones, roughly 90% seen once. The CDR3 extends over 15 amino acids. In germline, CDR1 is SGHRS, CDR2 YFSETQ. V dropped 1 base and J dropped 5; count of bases not matched to a gene: 7. The chain has TRBV5-1 and TRBJ2-5, with 8 bases aligning to TRBD1. The sequence derives from a man between 65 and 85 years old with acute or convalescent COVID-19. Source material: peripheral blood. CDR3 loop: CASSLQGADGETQYF. The CDR3 region has the DNA TGCGCCAGCAGCTTGCAGGGGGCTGATGGGGAGACCCAGTACTTC.